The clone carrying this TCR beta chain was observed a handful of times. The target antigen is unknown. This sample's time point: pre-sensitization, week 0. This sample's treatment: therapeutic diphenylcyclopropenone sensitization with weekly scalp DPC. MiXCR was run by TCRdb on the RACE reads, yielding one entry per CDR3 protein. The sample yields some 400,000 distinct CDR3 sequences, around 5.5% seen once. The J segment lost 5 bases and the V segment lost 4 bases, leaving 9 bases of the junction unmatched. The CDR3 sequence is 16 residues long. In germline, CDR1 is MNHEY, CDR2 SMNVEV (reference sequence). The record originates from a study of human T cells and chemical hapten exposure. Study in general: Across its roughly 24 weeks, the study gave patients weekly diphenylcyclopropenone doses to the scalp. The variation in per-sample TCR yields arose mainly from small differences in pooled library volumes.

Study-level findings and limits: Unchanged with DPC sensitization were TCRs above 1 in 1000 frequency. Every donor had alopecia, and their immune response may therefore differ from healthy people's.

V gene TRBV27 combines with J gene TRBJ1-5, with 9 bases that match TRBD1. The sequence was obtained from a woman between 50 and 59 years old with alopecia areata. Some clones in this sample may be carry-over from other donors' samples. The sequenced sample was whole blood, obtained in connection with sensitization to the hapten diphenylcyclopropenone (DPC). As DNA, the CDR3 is TGTGCCAGCAGTTCTCGACAGGGGGGGGCCTATCAGCCCCAGCATTTT. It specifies CASSSRQGGAYQPQHF.